One and the same sample provided the 23 T cell receptor beta chains below, sequenced in a study of T cell responses to AZD1222 COVID-19 vaccine (dated by TCRdb to the early 2020s). The label giving this sample's time point can be read as: baseline before first vaccination. Libraries came from the immunoSEQ multiplex PCR assay. As stored in TCRdb, this immuneACCESS dataset retains in-frame rearrangements with V and J assigned. A fraction of the clones does not appear; measured against another copy, unresolved V genes explain less than half of the discrepancy, and the remainder lacks a known reason. The sample data list about 150,000 clones, and about nine tenths of these were observed just once. The ten largest clones add up to 1.5% of the sample. The material was peripheral blood, obtained on day 0 of AZD1222 vaccination. All receptors derive from an adult in good health.

The chain carries TRBV19 and TRBJ1-5; no definite D call. The length of the CDR3 is 15 residues. Trimming took 4 bases from V and 1 from J, leaving 11 bases between them. Per germline, CDR1 LNHDA and CDR2 SQIVND (reference sequence). CDR3 residues: CASSNAEGSNQPQHF. As DNA, the CDR3 is TGTGCCAGTAGTAATGCCGAGGGAAGCAATCAGCCCCAGCATTTT.

The chain has TRBV5-1 and TRBJ2-3; D is possibly TRBD1 (6 bases). Germline V gene sequence: CDR1 SGHRS, CDR2 YFSETQ. The CDR3 extends over 15 amino acids. Deletions cut 0 bases from V and 2 bases from J, with 10 bases between. The chain's CDR3 is CASSLGDMDTDTQYF. CDR3 DNA: TGCGCCAGCAGCTTGGGGGACATGGACACAGATACGCAGTATTTT.

The gene calls are TRBV4-2 and TRBJ2-3; 12 bases align to TRBD2. Germline trimming cut 4 bases from V and 1 base from J; bases unmatched to any gene: 6. Germline V gene data show CDR1 as LGHNA and CDR2 as YNFKEQ. The CDR3 runs to 17 residues. The CDR3 loop reads CASSLLAGGQGTDTQYF. Written as DNA, the CDR3 is TGTGCCAGCAGCCTCCTAGCGGGGGGGCAGGGCACAGATACGCAGTATTTT.

The gene calls are TRBV7-8 and TRBJ1-5, with D unclear. This CDR3 has 15 amino acids. Trimming shortened V by 3 bases and J by 4 bases, and 13 bases separated the two germline ends. Germline lookup yields CDR1 SGHVS and CDR2 FQNEAQ. Here the CDR3 reads CASSFEPLPNQPQHF. The CDR3 DNA reads as TGTGCCAGCAGCTTTGAGCCTTTACCAAATCAGCCCCAGCATTTT.

The V and J genes are TRBV3-1 (or the pseudogene TRBV3-2) and TRBJ1-2; a possible D gene is TRBD1 (6 bases). This CDR3 contains 14 residues. Trimming shortened V by 0 bases and J by 8 bases, and 13 bases separated the two germline ends. Germline lookup yields CDR1 LGHDT and CDR2 YNNKEL (reference sequence). The CDR3 loop reads CASSQDWFTGGYTF. In nucleotides, the CDR3 is TGTGCCAGCAGCCAAGATTGGTTTACAGGGGGCTACACCTTC.

This chain connects TRBV19 to TRBJ2-3, with TRBD2 matching 9 bases. The CDR3 sequence is 15 residues long. In germline, CDR1 is LNHDA, CDR2 SQIVND (reference sequence). V lost 4 bases, J lost 1 base, and 3 bases stayed unmatched. CDR3 sequence: CASSSGGAGTDTQYF. Here the CDR3 DNA reads TGTGCCAGTAGTAGCGGGGGGGCAGGCACAGATACGCAGTATTTT.

The chain has TRBV7-2 and TRBJ1-1; D gene uncertain. CDR1 is SGHTA and CDR2 is FQGNSA in the germline V gene. The CDR3 is 15 amino acids. Trimming left V 4 bases short and J 1 base short, with 13 bases between. The CDR3 spells CASSYGPGRNTEAFF. For the CDR3, the DNA is TGTGCCAGCAGCTACGGCCCAGGCCGGAACACTGAAGCTTTCTTT.

This sequence joins TRBV27 and TRBJ1-5, with D possibly being TRBD1 (5 bases). CDR3 length: 15 amino acids. Trimming took off 0 bases at V and 5 bases at J, with 11 bases between the two ends. Germline CDR1 MNHEY, CDR2 SMNVEV (reference sequence). CDR3 in amino acids: CASSLSAGRDQPQHF. CDR3 DNA sequence: TGTGCCAGCAGTTTATCCGCAGGGCGCGATCAGCCCCAGCATTTT.

This chain links TRBV12-3 or TRBV12-4 with TRBJ1-2, with D perhaps matching TRBD1 (5 bases). The CDR3 totals 13 residues. V lost 5 bases and J lost 4, with 11 bases in between. The CDR3 DNA reads as TGTGCCAGCAGTCCTGGGGACCTCTATGGCTACACCTTC. Its translation is CASSPGDLYGYTF.

The rearrangement joins TRBV6-5 to TRBJ1-3; 9 bases line up with TRBD1. Germline values: CDR1 MNHEY, CDR2 SVGAGI. The CDR3 is made up of 12 amino acids. V shed 8 bases and J 8 bases; nucleotides not matched to a gene: 4. The CDR3 sequence is CASETGGDTIYF. The CDR3 bases are TGTGCCAGCGAGACAGGGGGTGACACCATATATTTT.

The V call is TRBV6-1, the J call TRBJ1-6; the D is unclear. The CDR3 is 15 residues long. V lost 0 bases to trimming and J lost 5 bases, with 8 bases between them. Looked up from germline, CDR1 is MNHNS and CDR2 is SASEGT. CDR3 nucleotide sequence: TGTGCCAGCAGTGAAGCCGGCCACCATAATTCACCCCTCCACTTT. This encodes CASSEAGHHNSPLHF.

The chain couples TRBV4-1 to TRBJ1-4; 12 positions agree with TRBD1. Per germline, CDR1 MGHRA and CDR2 YSYEKL. With 0 bases clipped from V and 7 bases from J, the junction kept 9 bases outside the gene matches. The CDR3 is 18 amino acids. In nucleotides, the CDR3 is TGCGCCAGCAGCCAAGATCGGGACAGGGGGCGATTGGGTGAAAAACTGTTTTTT. This translates into CASSQDRDRGRLGEKLFF.

CDR3 nucleotide sequence: TGCGCCAGCAGCCCTGTAGGGCGCGCTCTCTCCTATAATTCACCCCTCCACTTT. Its protein is CASSPVGRALSYNSPLHF. The chain combines TRBV4-1 with TRBJ1-6; D not certain. This CDR3 spans 18 amino acids. Trimming took 4 bases from V and 0 from J, leaving 16 bases between them. Germline CDR1 is MGHRA and CDR2 is YSYEKL.

The CDR3: CASSLVASGGASSYEQYF. The CDR3 nucleotides read TGTGCCAGCAGCTTAGTCGCTAGCGGGGGGGCTAGCTCCTACGAGCAGTACTTC. The chain links TRBV7-2 to TRBJ2-7; TRBD2 matches at 12 bases. The trim removed 1 base at V and 0 bases at J, leaving 7 bases unmatched. Germline values: CDR1 SGHTA, CDR2 FQGNSA. The CDR3 loop spans 18 amino acids.

The chain couples TRBV7-3 to TRBJ2-7; TRBD2 might be the D (6 bases). The CDR3 length is 17 residues. Trimming pared 1 base from V and 6 bases from J, leaving 22 bases between. Germline CDR1 SGHTA, CDR2 FQGTGA. CDR3 nucleotide sequence: TGTGCCAGCAGCTTAAACCCGAACTTGCTTGAGGGAGGCGAGCAGTACTTC. Residues: CASSLNPNLLEGGEQYF.

The chain couples TRBV4-2 to TRBJ1-2, with 8 bases that match TRBD1. This CDR3 contains 15 residues. Trimming took 4 bases from V and 3 from J; bases not matched to a gene: 7. Germline CDR1 is LGHNA and CDR2 is YNFKEQ. This chain's CDR3 is CASSPMDRDDYGYTF. The CDR3 region has the DNA TGTGCCAGCAGCCCAATGGACAGGGACGACTATGGCTACACCTTC.

The chain has TRBV10-3 and TRBJ1-5; tentative D call: TRBD1 (5 bases). Germline loops: CDR1 ENHRY, CDR2 SYGVKD. Trimming stripped 6 bases from V and 3 bases from J, with 9 bases between. The length of the CDR3 is 13 residues. The CDR3 DNA sequence: TGTGCCATCAGAGGAGGGACCAATCAGCCCCAGCATTTT. This codes for CAIRGGTNQPQHF.

This clone was counted between two and nine times. The chain recombines TRBV10-2 with TRBJ1-5, with a weak D call TRBD1 (6 bases). Trimming cost V 5 bases and J 2 bases, with 13 bases left between them. Germline CDR1 WSHSY, CDR2 SAAADI. The CDR3 covers 15 residues. The CDR3 coding sequence is TGCGCCAGCAGTTGGGGACAAGGAGGCAATCAGCCCCAGCATTTT. This codes for CASSWGQGGNQPQHF.

The J gene is TRBJ1-6, the V gene TRBV18; 8 nucleotides line up with TRBD1. The CDR3 runs to 15 residues. Germline loops: CDR1 KGHSH, CDR2 LQKENI. The V gene end was trimmed by 2 bases and the J gene end by 4 bases; junction bases not matched to a gene: 1. CDR3 region: CASSPGTGYNSPLHF. CDR3 bases: TGTGCCAGCTCACCAGGGACAGGATATAATTCACCCCTCCACTTT. Based on the CDR3 plus reference TRBV18 and TRBJ1-6, the full variable domain is NAGVMQNPRHLVRRRGQEARLRCSPMKGHSHVYWYRQLPEEGLKFMVYLQKENIIDESGMPKERFSAEFPKEGPSILRIQQVVRGDSAAYFCASSPGTGYNSPLHFGNGTRLTVT.

The V and J genes are TRBV2 and TRBJ2-1; D is tentatively TRBD1 or TRBD2 (6 bases each). V lost 6 bases to trimming and J lost 6 bases, with 18 bases between them. The CDR3 is 15 residues long. Germline lookup yields CDR1 SNHLY and CDR2 FYNNEI. As DNA, the CDR3 is TGTGCCAGCAGGGATACAGGGCGCGGGACCAATGAGCAGTTCTTC. It specifies CASRDTGRGTNEQFF.

The genes are TRBV5-6 and TRBJ1-3; D ambiguous. This CDR3 spans 16 amino acids. Trimming removed 1 base at V and 8 bases at J, with 19 bases between. Germline lookup yields CDR1 SGHDT and CDR2 YYEEEE. DNA for the CDR3: TGTGCCAGCAGCTTGTATCGTCTACCTTCGTGGGACACCATATATTTT. Encoded protein: CASSLYRLPSWDTIYF.

The chain combines TRBV6-5 with TRBJ2-1, with 10 bases aligning to TRBD2. V dropped 5 bases and J dropped 7; count of bases not matched to a gene: 8. CDR3 length: 15 amino acids. Germline CDR1 is MNHEY and CDR2 is SVGAGI. The CDR3 loop is CASSPQRGGRNEQFF. Here the CDR3 DNA reads TGTGCCAGCAGTCCTCAGCGGGGGGGGCGGAATGAGCAGTTCTTC.

This clone was picked up one time. The CDR3 sequence is CATSRTTGLTSNQPQHF. CDR3 sequence (DNA): TGTGCCACCAGCAGAACTACCGGGCTCACTAGCAATCAGCCCCAGCATTTT. This chain joins TRBV15 and TRBJ1-5; no reliable D call. CDR1 is LNHNV and CDR2 is YYDKDF in the germline V gene (reference sequence). With 2 bases removed from V and 0 bases from J, the gap between germline ends came to 14 bases. The CDR3 consists of 17 residues.